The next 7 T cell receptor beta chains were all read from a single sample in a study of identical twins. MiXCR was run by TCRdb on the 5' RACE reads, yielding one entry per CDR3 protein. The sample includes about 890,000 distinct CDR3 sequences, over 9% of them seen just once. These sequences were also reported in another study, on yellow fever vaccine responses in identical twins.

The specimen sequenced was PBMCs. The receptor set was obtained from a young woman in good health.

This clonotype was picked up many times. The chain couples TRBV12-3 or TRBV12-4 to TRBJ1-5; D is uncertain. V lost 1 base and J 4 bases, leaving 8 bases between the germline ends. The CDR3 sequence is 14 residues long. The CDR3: CASSLVPGNQPQHF. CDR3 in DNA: TGTGCCAGCAGTTTAGTGCCCGGTAATCAGCCCCAGCATTTT.

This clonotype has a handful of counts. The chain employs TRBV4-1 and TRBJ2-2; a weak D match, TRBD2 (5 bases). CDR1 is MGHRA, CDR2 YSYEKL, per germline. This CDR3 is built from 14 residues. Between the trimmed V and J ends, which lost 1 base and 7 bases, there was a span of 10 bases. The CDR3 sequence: CASSQVSGLGELFF. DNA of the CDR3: TGCGCCAGCAGCCAAGTAAGCGGACTCGGGGAGCTGTTTTTT.

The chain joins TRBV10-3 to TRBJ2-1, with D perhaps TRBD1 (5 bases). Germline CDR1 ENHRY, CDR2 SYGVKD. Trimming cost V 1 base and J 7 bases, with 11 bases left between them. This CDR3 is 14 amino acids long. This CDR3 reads CAISELKGRNEQFF. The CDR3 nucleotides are TGTGCCATCAGTGAGTTAAAGGGGCGGAATGAGCAGTTCTTC.

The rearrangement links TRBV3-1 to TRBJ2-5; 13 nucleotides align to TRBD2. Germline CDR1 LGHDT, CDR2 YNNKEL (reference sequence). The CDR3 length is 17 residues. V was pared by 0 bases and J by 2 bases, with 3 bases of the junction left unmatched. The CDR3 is CASSQDGLAGEQETQYF. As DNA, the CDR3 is TGTGCCAGCAGCCAAGATGGACTAGCGGGAGAACAAGAGACCCAGTACTTC.

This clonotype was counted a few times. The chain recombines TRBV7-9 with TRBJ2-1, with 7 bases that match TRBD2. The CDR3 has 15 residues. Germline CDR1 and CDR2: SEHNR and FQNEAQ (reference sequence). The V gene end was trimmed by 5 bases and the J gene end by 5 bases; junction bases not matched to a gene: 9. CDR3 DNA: TGTGCCAGCAGCGCCTCTAGCGGCAGAAACAATGAGCAGTTCTTC. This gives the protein CASSASSGRNNEQFF.

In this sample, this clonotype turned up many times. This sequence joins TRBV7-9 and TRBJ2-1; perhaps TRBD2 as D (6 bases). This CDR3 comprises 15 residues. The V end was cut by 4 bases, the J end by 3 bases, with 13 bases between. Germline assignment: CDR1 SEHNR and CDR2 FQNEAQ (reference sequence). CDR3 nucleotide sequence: TGTGCCAGCAGCTCCTGGGTGCGGGACTACAATGAGCAGTTCTTC. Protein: CASSSWVRDYNEQFF.

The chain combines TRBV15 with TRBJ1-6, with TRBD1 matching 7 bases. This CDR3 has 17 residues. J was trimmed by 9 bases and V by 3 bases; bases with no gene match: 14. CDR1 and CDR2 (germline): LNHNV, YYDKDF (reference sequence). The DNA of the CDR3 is TGTGCCACCAGCAGGTTCCCCGGGACAGTCGTTTCTTCACCCCTCCACTTT. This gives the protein CATSRFPGTVVSSPLHF.